Reported below is one TCR beta chain. Germline CDR1 and CDR2: SGHDN and FVKESK. Trimming took 1 base from V and 4 from J, leaving 19 bases between them. The CDR3 has 17 amino acids. The source of the sample is a study of T cell repertoires in cytomegalovirus infection. Looking at the study overall: Public TCR beta signatures indicated both CMV infection and matching HLA type.

TCRdb reprocessed the reads via MiXCR and lists one record per CDR3 protein. Among approximately 500,000 distinct CDR3 sequences listed, 15% to 20% were seen once. The sequenced material came from CD8+ T cells from PBMCs. The chain uses TRBV14 and TRBJ2-5, with no clear D. The receptor's source is a human donor in good health (CMV status not recorded). Some clones in this sample may be carry-over from other donors' samples. CDR3 in amino acids: CASSQVPSWGRAETQYF. The CDR3 DNA follows: TGTGCCAGCAGCCAAGTGCCTAGTTGGGGTCGTGCAGAGACCCAGTACTTC.